Listed below are T cell receptor beta chains from one sample, sequenced in a study of identical twins. TCRdb ran MiXCR on the 5' RACE reads and lists one entry per CDR3 protein. This table holds about 660,000 distinct CDR3 sequences, under 9% found once. The same sample was also studied in work on yellow fever vaccine responses in identical twins.

The specimen sequenced was PBMCs. The source of these receptors is a woman aged 18-35 years in good health. Both conserved end residues are trimmed from each CDR3.

TRBV10-2 | ASSRFQETQY
TRBV28 | ASSFPEKGTQY
TRBV29-1 | SVPSAGGELF
TRBV20-1 | SATGSRKGNEKLF
TRBV12-3/TRBV12-4 | ASSYSGSSNEQF
TRBV7-9 | ASSARGDGELF
TRBV15 | ATSRKGASTDTQY
TRBV28 | ASTPIPGTSVKF
TRBV27 | ASSSQKGIQY
TRBV6-1 | ASRRLTDTQY
TRBV5-6 | ASSWDGQGDEQF
TRBV24-1 | ATSDSNEQF
TRBV4-3 | ASSQDPLGADTQY
TRBV2 | ASSESGGRTDTQY
TRBV6-5 | ASSSQAGSNTDTQY
TRBV20-1 | SARAHLTSGRAQTQY
TRBV11-2 | ASSLVEGARVVTEAF
TRBV28 | ASSLGSKKTYEQY
TRBV27 | ASSSGTPRKTQY
TRBV18 | ASSPGATRTDTQY
TRBV5-5 | ASSLGGRANYGYT
TRBV4-3 | ASSQGRDKTYEQY